What follows are 8 T cell receptor beta chains derived from one specimen sequenced in a study of identical twins. MiXCR was run by TCRdb on the 5' RACE reads, yielding one entry per CDR3 protein. The table lists 470,000 or so distinct CDR3 sequences, 24% of them singletons. These data also featured in a second study, about T cells expressing NK-cell markers.

The source material was CD4+ T cells sorted from blood. The source of these receptors is a woman aged 18-35 years in good health.

This clonotype was counted between two and nine times. The chain is built from TRBV6-1 and TRBJ1-6, with TRBD1 matching over 7 bases. Germline V CDR1 and CDR2: MNHNS, SASEGT. The CDR3 has 13 amino acids. V was clipped by 7 bases and J by 10 bases; unmatched bases: 7. The CDR3 sequence: CASKRDSGSPLHF. Here the CDR3 DNA reads TGTGCCAGCAAACGGGACAGCGGGTCACCCCTCCACTTT.

This clonotype was picked up a small number of times. V usage is TRBV20-1 and J usage is TRBJ2-3, with 8 positions matching TRBD1. Germline CDR1 reads DFQATT; CDR2 reads SNEGSKA (reference sequence). V lost 2 bases and J lost 3; bases outside the gene matches: 10. This CDR3 is 16 amino acids long. The CDR3 reads CSARISGGGQTDTQYF. CDR3 bases: TGCAGTGCTAGAATCTCAGGGGGCGGACAGACAGATACGCAGTATTTT.

This clonotype came up a few times. The chain couples TRBV20-1 to TRBJ2-3, with 11 bases fitting TRBD2. Germline trimming cut 5 bases from V and 2 bases from J; bases unmatched to any gene: 6. The germline V gene encodes CDR1 DFQATT and CDR2 SNEGSKA (reference sequence). The CDR3 has 15 amino acids. CDR3 loop: CSAPPGLAVTDTQYF. CDR3 nucleotides: TGCAGTGCTCCTCCGGGACTAGCGGTCACAGATACGCAGTATTTT.

CDR3 protein: CASSGRGSNEQFF. The CDR3, as DNA: TGTGCCAGCAGCGGACGGGGGAGCAATGAGCAGTTCTTC. The chain uses TRBV7-2 and TRBJ2-1; maybe TRBD2 (6 bases). The length of the CDR3 is 13 residues. The germline gives CDR1 SGHTA, CDR2 FQGNSA. V lost 5 bases to trimming and J lost 6 bases, with 11 bases between them.

The rearrangement links TRBV20-1 to TRBJ2-7, with unresolved D. The CDR3 loop spans 13 amino acids. Germline V gene sequence: CDR1 DFQATT, CDR2 SNEGSKA (reference sequence). The germline V and J ends were trimmed by 3 bases and 0 bases, with 9 bases remaining between them. Here the CDR3 DNA reads TGCAGTGCTAGTCGTAGGACCTCCTACGAGCAGTACTTC. Translated, it gives CSASRRTSYEQYF.

The chain joins TRBV6-2 or TRBV6-3 to TRBJ2-5; tentative D call: TRBD2 (6 bases). CDR1 MNHEY and CDR2 SVGEGT come from the germline V gene. The V end was cut by 0 bases, the J end by 5 bases, with 13 bases between. The CDR3 length is 15 residues. CDR3 residues: CASSYSSRGSETQYF. In DNA form, the CDR3 reads TGTGCCAGCAGTTACTCGAGCCGGGGGAGTGAGACCCAGTACTTC.

The chain employs TRBV20-1 and TRBJ1-1; no definite D call. The CDR3 loop spans 12 amino acids. V lost 3 bases, J lost 1 base, and 6 bases lay in between. The germline V gene has CDR1 DFQATT and CDR2 SNEGSKA (reference sequence). The chain's CDR3 is CSARVRNTEAFF. The DNA of the CDR3 is TGCAGTGCTAGGGTCCGGAACACTGAAGCTTTCTTT.

V gene TRBV3-1 combines with J gene TRBJ1-5; D perhaps matches TRBD1 (6 bases). Germline-derived CDR1 and CDR2 are LGHDT and YNNKEL (reference sequence). V gave up 2 bases and J gave up 5 bases, with 13 bases separating them. The CDR3 runs to 15 residues. CDR3 amino acids: CASSQMTGGDQPQHF. Written as DNA, the CDR3 is TGTGCCAGCAGCCAAATGACCGGGGGCGATCAGCCCCAGCATTTT.